Below, 14 T cell receptor beta chains from the same sample are listed, as sequenced in a study of cytomegalovirus exposure and HLA in healthy donors. The protocol was immunoSEQ multiplex PCR, while the TCRdb copy is restricted to in-frame clones and leaves out a portion. The table shows about 180,000 clones, with about 85% occurring only once. Sequencing used PBMCs. These TCRs come from a man aged 18 to 35 in good health and CMV-seropositive.

The V call is TRBV30, the J call TRBJ2-1; 9 bases agree with TRBD2. J was trimmed by 8 bases and V by 2 bases; bases with no gene match: 16. The CDR3 spans 17 residues. Germline V gene lookup returns CDR1 GTSNPN and CDR2 SVGIG (reference sequence). The CDR3 DNA sequence: TGTGCCTGGAGTCTTAGGCCCTTAGCGGGAGTACACCATGAGCAGTTCTTC. This translates into CAWSLRPLAGVHHEQFF.

This clone was recorded only once. The chain couples TRBV10-3 to TRBJ1-2; a possible D gene is TRBD1 (6 bases). CDR1 ENHRY and CDR2 SYGVKD come from the germline V gene. Trimming pared 3 bases from V and 0 bases from J, leaving 26 bases between. The CDR3 runs to 20 residues. In DNA, the CDR3 is TGTGCCATCAGTGAAGGACAGAAGTTCCCAGCACCCTTATCTAACTATGGCTACACCTTC. Residues: CAISEGQKFPAPLSNYGYTF.

The gene calls are TRBV25-1 and TRBJ2-7, with D possibly TRBD1 on 6 matching bases. Per the germline V gene, CDR1 is MGHDK and CDR2 is SYGVNS. The CDR3 has 17 amino acids. Trimming pared 7 bases from V and 0 bases from J, leaving 22 bases between. CDR3 sequence reads: CASMPDRTSDSSYEQYF. Here the CDR3 DNA reads TGTGCCAGCATGCCAGACAGGACCAGCGACAGCTCCTACGAGCAGTACTTC.

This clone was detected only a few times. This sequence joins TRBV30 and TRBJ1-1; D is uncertain. The CDR3 has 12 amino acids. Germline assignment: CDR1 GTSNPN and CDR2 SVGIG (reference sequence). V was pared by 3 bases and J by 3 bases, with 8 bases between. DNA of the CDR3: TGTGCCTGGAGGTCCACACACACTGAAGCTTTCTTT. This sequence encodes CAWRSTHTEAFF. The full variable domain, rest sourced from reference TRBV30 and TRBJ1-1, is SQTIHQWPATLVQPVGSPLSLECTVEGTSNPNLYWYRQAAGRGLQLLFYSVGIGQISSEVPQNLSASRPQDRQFILSSKKLLLSDSGFYLCAWRSTHTEAFFGQGTRLTVV.

The rearrangement joins TRBV18 to TRBJ2-3, with D unclear. The CDR3 length is 17 residues. V lost 2 bases and J lost 2, with 17 bases in between. Germline CDR1 and CDR2: KGHSH and LQKENI. Written as DNA, the CDR3 is TGTGCCAGCTCACCAAGGAGTAGAAGCCCACACACAGATACGCAGTATTTT. This codes for CASSPRSRSPHTDTQYF. Together with reference TRBV18 and TRBJ2-3, the CDR3 gives the full variable domain: NAGVMQNPRHLVRRRGQEARLRCSPMKGHSHVYWYRQLPEEGLKFMVYLQKENIIDESGMPKERFSAEFPKEGPSILRIQQVVRGDSAAYFCASSPRSRSPHTDTQYFGPGTRLTVL.

The chain recombines TRBV6-1 with TRBJ1-2; perhaps TRBD1 as D (5 bases). The CDR3 has 15 residues. V was pared by 9 bases and J by 1 base, with 18 bases between. Looked up from germline, CDR1 is MNHNS and CDR2 is SASEGT. In nucleotides, the CDR3 is TGTGCCAGTGATTGGGGTAACAGGATTAACTATGGCTACACCTTC. Translation: CASDWGNRINYGYTF.

The chain joins TRBV4-2 to TRBJ1-6, with TRBD1 matching over 8 bases. Germline assignment: CDR1 LGHNA and CDR2 YNFKEQ. The CDR3 extends over 14 amino acids. The trim removed 5 bases at V and 9 bases at J, leaving 6 bases unmatched. CDR3 nucleotides: TGTGCCAGCAGCACAGGACAGGGTGGTTCACCCCTCCACTTT. As protein: CASSTGQGGSPLHF.

This clone was picked up a small number of times. The CDR3 DNA sequence: TGTGCCAGCAGTCCCCGACAGGGTTCACCCCTCCACTTT. It encodes CASSPRQGSPLHF. V and J are TRBV27 and TRBJ1-6, with 7 bases lining up with TRBD1. Trimming took 5 bases from V and 9 from J; bases not matched to a gene: 4. The germline V gene encodes CDR1 MNHEY and CDR2 SMNVEV (reference sequence). There are 13 residues in the CDR3.

This chain connects TRBV5-1 to TRBJ2-7; the match to TRBD2 covers 9 bases. Per the germline V gene, CDR1 is SGHRS and CDR2 is YFSETQ. V shed 7 bases, J shed 2 bases, and the junction held 7 bases outside the gene matches. The CDR3 runs to 14 residues. DNA for the CDR3: TGCGCCAGCGGGGCGGGAGGGACCACCTACGAGCAGTACTTC. Its translation is CASGAGGTTYEQYF.

The V call is TRBV6-5, the J call TRBJ1-2; the D is unclear. The ends were cut back, 6 bases at V and 1 base at J, with 9 bases in the middle. In germline, CDR1 is MNHEY, CDR2 SVGAGI. There are 13 residues in the CDR3. In nucleotides, the CDR3 is TGTGCCAGCAGACTCGATATTAACTATGGCTACACCTTC. Translation gives CASRLDINYGYTF.

The chain carries TRBV7-8 and TRBJ1-5, with TRBD1 matching over 7 bases. The CDR3 is 17 amino acids. The V gene end was trimmed by 5 bases and the J gene end by 5 bases; junction bases not matched to a gene: 15. Germline V gives CDR1 SGHVS, CDR2 FQNEAQ. The CDR3 sequence: CASSTSTGWSVDQPQHF. In nucleotides, the CDR3 is TGTGCCAGCAGCACGTCGACAGGGTGGAGCGTAGATCAGCCCCAGCATTTT. Variable domain in full (rest from reference TRBV7-8 and TRBJ1-5): GAGVSQSPRYKVAKRGQDVALRCDPISGHVSLFWYQQALGQGPEFLTYFQNEAQLDKSGLPSDRFFAERPEGSVSTLKIQRTQQEDSAVYLCASSTSTGWSVDQPQHFGDGTRLSIL.

V usage is TRBV5-1 and J usage is TRBJ2-6; weak D call: TRBD2 (6 bases). This CDR3 comprises 16 residues. Between the trimmed V and J ends, which lost 4 bases and 4 bases, there was a span of 15 bases. Germline CDR1 reads SGHRS; CDR2 reads YFSETQ. For the CDR3, the DNA is TGCGCCAGCAGCACCCATCCGGGGGTCGGGGCCAACGTCCTGACTTTC. The encoded protein is CASSTHPGVGANVLTF.

V and J are TRBV7-9 and TRBJ2-5; 7 bases map to TRBD2. This CDR3 has 13 residues. The V gene end was trimmed by 5 bases and the J gene end by 2 bases; junction bases not matched to a gene: 2. Germline V CDR1 and CDR2: SEHNR, FQNEAQ (reference sequence). DNA for the CDR3: TGTGCCAGCAGCCGGGGGGAACAAGAGACCCAGTACTTC. Protein product: CASSRGEQETQYF.

The V call is TRBV5-6, the J call TRBJ2-1, with TRBD2 matching 8 bases. J lost 1 base, V lost 1 base, and 7 bases had no gene match. The CDR3 contains 17 residues. Per the germline V gene, CDR1 is SGHDT and CDR2 is YYEEEE. DNA of the CDR3: TGTGCCAGCAGCTTGAAATATAGCGGGGATTCCTACAATGAGCAGTTCTTC. Amino acids: CASSLKYSGDSYNEQFF.